Below, 18 T cell receptor beta chains from the same sample are listed, as sequenced in a study of blood T cell repertoires in COVID-19. The method was immunoSEQ multiplex PCR; TCRdb's version includes in-frame clones alone and lacks a portion of them. The repertoire holds 150,000 or so clones, with over 75% as singletons. The material sequenced was PBMCs or T cells enriched from blood (not recorded which). Receptor source: a man in his forties or fifties who had recovered from COVID-19.

The chain links TRBV19 to TRBJ1-6; TRBD1 agrees at 7 bases. Germline V gene sequence: CDR1 LNHDA, CDR2 SQIVND (reference sequence). Trimming took 5 bases from V and 6 from J; bases not matched to a gene: 7. The CDR3 has 15 residues. The CDR3 is CASSGPGQTNSPLHF. In DNA, the CDR3 is TGTGCCAGTAGTGGTCCGGGACAGACTAATTCACCCCTCCACTTT.

The V and J genes are TRBV24-1 and TRBJ2-2; 9 positions match TRBD2. V was clipped by 4 bases and J by 9 bases; unmatched bases: 14. This CDR3 is 17 amino acids long. Germline V gene lookup returns CDR1 KGHDR and CDR2 SFDVKD. The DNA for the CDR3 is TGTGCCACCAGTGACTTCATTAGCGGGAGTGGCGGCTGGGAGCTGTTTTTT. Encoded protein: CATSDFISGSGGWELFF.

The chain has TRBV12-2 and TRBJ1-5; TRBD1 is the table's D call and was not checked against the DNA. TRBV12-2 is an annotated pseudogene. The CDR3 has 19 amino acids. This CDR3 is CASRSSNGDRVRWDQPQHF. CDR3 coding DNA: TGTGCAAGTCGCTCCTCCAACGGGGACAGGGTACGGTGGGATCAGCCCCAGCATTTT.

The table lists this clone with a few counts. V and J are TRBV11-3 and TRBJ2-3; D uncertain. V lost 1 base to trimming and J lost 1 base, with 3 bases between them. The CDR3 covers 13 residues. Per germline, CDR1 SGHNT and CDR2 YENEEA. Here the CDR3 DNA reads TGTGCCAGCAGCTTAGGAGGCACAGATACGCAGTATTTT. Translation gives CASSLGGTDTQYF.

The chain links TRBV7-2 to TRBJ2-5, with 10 positions matching TRBD2. The CDR3 covers 16 residues. The V gene end was trimmed by 2 bases and the J gene end by 5 bases; junction bases not matched to a gene: 8. CDR1 and CDR2 (germline): SGHTA, FQGNSA. DNA for the CDR3: TGTGCCAGCAGCTTAAGCCGAGCGGGAGGGGGGGAGACCCAGTACTTC. Its translation is CASSLSRAGGGETQYF.

This clone has more than one count but fewer than ten. The genes are TRBV24-1 and TRBJ2-1, with a weak D call TRBD2 (5 bases). The CDR3 sequence is 17 residues long. Trimming shortened V by 2 bases and J by 1 base, and 14 bases separated the two germline ends. From germline, CDR1 is KGHDR and CDR2 SFDVKD. CDR3 nucleotide sequence: TGTGCCACCAGTGATTATAGGGCGGGCCCTTCCTACAATGAGCAGTTCTTC. Encoded protein: CATSDYRAGPSYNEQFF.

V and J are TRBV2 and TRBJ2-2; 9 bases are a match to TRBD2. Germline loops: CDR1 SNHLY, CDR2 FYNNEI. V trimming: 8 bases; J trimming: 2 bases; junction bases outside the gene matches: 6. This CDR3 comprises 15 residues. CDR3 sequence (DNA): TGTGCCAGCGGGATAGCGGGGGTCAACACCGGGGAGCTGTTTTTT. Translation: CASGIAGVNTGELFF. Combining the CDR3 with reference TRBV2 and TRBJ2-2 gives the whole variable domain EPEVTQTPSHQVTQMGQEVILRCVPISNHLYFYWYRQILGQKVEFLVSFYNNEISEKSEIFDDQFSVERPDGSNFTLKIRSTKLEDSAMYFCASGIAGVNTGELFFGEGSRLTVL.

This chain connects TRBV7-3 to TRBJ2-3, with 9 bases fitting TRBD2. With 8 bases clipped from V and 2 bases from J, the junction kept 5 bases outside the gene matches. Germline loops: CDR1 SGHTA, CDR2 FQGTGA. The CDR3 runs to 14 residues. CDR3: CASGSSGNTDTQYF. The CDR3 DNA is TGTGCCAGCGGCTCTAGCGGGAACACAGATACGCAGTATTTT.

This clone was picked up a small number of times. This chain joins TRBV5-4 and TRBJ2-7, with a possible D match to TRBD1 (6 bases). This CDR3 has 14 residues. Looked up from germline, CDR1 is SGHNT and CDR2 is YYREEE (reference sequence). Trimming removed 0 bases from V and 4 bases from J, with 11 bases in between. The DNA for the CDR3 is TGTGCCAGCAGCTTGGGGGGGCGGTTTTACGAGCAGTACTTC. Translation: CASSLGGRFYEQYF.

This rearrangement joins TRBV6-4 to TRBJ2-5, with D perhaps matching TRBD2 (7 bases). Germline V CDR1 and CDR2: MRHNA, SNTAGT. This CDR3 is built from 15 residues. The V and J ends lost 0 bases and 5 bases respectively, with 13 bases between them. The CDR3 reads CASSDSSGGVETQYF. The CDR3 DNA reads TGTGCCAGCAGTGACTCGTCGGGGGGCGTGGAGACCCAGTACTTC.

V is TRBV28 and J is TRBJ1-2; D not certain. The V end was cut by 3 bases, the J end by 4 bases, with 6 bases between. In germline, CDR1 is MDHEN, CDR2 SYDVKM. CDR3 length equals 12 residues. The DNA for the CDR3 is TGTGCCAGCAGTTTGGGGAGCTATGGCTACACCTTC. Amino acids: CASSLGSYGYTF.

The chain has TRBV28 and TRBJ1-1; D not certain. The CDR3 is 13 residues long. Per the germline V gene, CDR1 is MDHEN and CDR2 is SYDVKM. V lost 4 bases to trimming and J lost 3 bases, with 9 bases between them. CDR3 region: CASSSTGDTEAFF. CDR3 nucleotides: TGTGCCAGCAGTTCGACGGGAGACACTGAAGCTTTCTTT.

This rearrangement joins TRBV5-4 to TRBJ2-3; possibly TRBD2 for D (6 bases). Germline V gives CDR1 SGHNT, CDR2 YYREEE (reference sequence). The CDR3 loop spans 16 amino acids. V lost 3 bases and J lost 9, with 23 bases in between. CDR3 sequence: CASSSKTGTGELTQYF. The CDR3 DNA follows: TGTGCCAGCAGCTCGAAGACCGGGACTGGAGAGCTGACGCAGTATTTT.

The chain combines TRBV27 with TRBJ2-5; no firm D call. The germline V gene encodes CDR1 MNHEY and CDR2 SMNVEV (reference sequence). The CDR3 has 13 residues. V was shortened by 4 bases and J by 0 bases, with 6 bases between the two germline ends. This CDR3 is CASSWSDQETQYF. The CDR3 nucleotides are TGTGCCAGCAGTTGGAGCGACCAAGAGACCCAGTACTTC.

The chain recombines TRBV6-5 with TRBJ1-1, with 8 bases fitting TRBD1. There are 13 residues in the CDR3. The V gene end was trimmed by 7 bases and the J gene end by 5 bases; junction bases not matched to a gene: 6. Germline values: CDR1 MNHEY, CDR2 SVGAGI. The CDR3 loop is CASTRTGRTEAFF. CDR3 in DNA: TGTGCCAGCACCAGGACAGGGAGGACTGAAGCTTTCTTT.

The rearrangement uses TRBV6-1 and TRBJ1-6, with 8 bases fitting TRBD1. Looked up from germline, CDR1 is MNHNS and CDR2 is SASEGT. J was trimmed by 10 bases and V by 2 bases; bases with no gene match: 7. This CDR3 comprises 15 residues. CDR3 amino acids: CASSELGQGGSPLHF. CDR3 bases: TGTGCCAGCAGTGAACTCGGACAGGGTGGGTCACCCCTCCACTTT.

This clone showed up just a few times. The rearrangement links TRBV5-5 to TRBJ1-2, with 10 bases lining up with TRBD1. Germline loops: CDR1 SGHKS, CDR2 YYEKEE (reference sequence). The CDR3 extends over 15 amino acids. V dropped 3 bases and J dropped 0; count of bases not matched to a gene: 2. The CDR3 sequence is CASSYGQGANYGYTF. The CDR3 nucleotides read TGTGCCAGCAGCTACGGACAGGGGGCTAACTATGGCTACACCTTC.

DNA of the CDR3: TGTGCCAGCAGCTTATCCAGGGGGTACACTGAAGCTTTCTTT. Its protein product is CASSLSRGYTEAFF. The chain recombines TRBV7-9 with TRBJ1-1; TRBD1 aligns across 7 bases. V trimming: 2 bases; J trimming: 3 bases; junction bases outside the gene matches: 3. Germline V gene data show CDR1 as SEHNR and CDR2 as FQNEAQ (reference sequence). CDR3 length: 14 residues.